The rows below give T cell receptor beta chains drawn from one sample of a study of vaccination and CD4 T cells after COVID-19. For these TCRs, the target antigens are not known. TCRdb fed the PCR reads into MiXCR, producing one record per CDR3 protein. Here the sample spans about 15,000 distinct CDR3 sequences, approximately 45% being singletons. What was sequenced was cultured CD4+ T cells from blood. These receptors were taken from a human donor with COVID-19. Each CDR3 is given with its conserved first and last residue. The D gene is left open where the match is weak. Clone size appears in some rows only: once, few, many, or a class for an expanded clone.

j_call: TRBJ2-7; clone_size: -; v_call: TRBV5-4; d_call: TRBD2; cdr3_aa: CASSPGTSGGSYEQYF; cdr3_nt: TGTGCCAGCAGCCCGGGGACTAGCGGGGGATCCTACGAGCAGTACTTC
j_call: TRBJ2-5; clone_size: few; v_call: TRBV11-1; d_call: -; cdr3_aa: CASSLKTKETQYF; cdr3_nt: TGTGCCAGCAGCTTAAAGACTAAAGAGACCCAGTACTTC
j_call: TRBJ1-3; clone_size: -; v_call: TRBV19; d_call: -; cdr3_aa: CASSMARTPSGNTIYF; cdr3_nt: TGTGCCAGTAGTATGGCCAGGACCCCCTCTGGAAACACCATATATTTT
j_call: TRBJ1-1; clone_size: -; v_call: TRBV10-3; d_call: -; cdr3_aa: CAIASKGMNTEAFF; cdr3_nt: TGTGCCATCGCAAGCAAGGGGATGAACACTGAAGCTTTCTTT
j_call: TRBJ1-5; clone_size: few; v_call: TRBV6-1; d_call: TRBD1; cdr3_aa: CASSEDRVNQPQHF; cdr3_nt: TGTGCCAGCAGTGAGGACAGGGTAAATCAGCCCCAGCATTTT
j_call: TRBJ2-2; clone_size: few; v_call: TRBV20-1; d_call: TRBD1; cdr3_aa: CSARDPGQGPPGELFF; cdr3_nt: TGCAGTGCTAGAGATCCGGGACAGGGCCCCCCCGGGGAGCTGTTTTTT
j_call: TRBJ1-5; clone_size: few; v_call: TRBV6-2/TRBV6-3; d_call: -; cdr3_aa: CASGRSGGAYQPQHF; cdr3_nt: TGTGCCAGCGGCCGCAGCGGGGGGGCTTATCAGCCCCAGCATTTT
j_call: TRBJ2-3; clone_size: few; v_call: TRBV12-3/TRBV12-4; d_call: -; cdr3_aa: CASSRTDRITDTQYF; cdr3_nt: TGTGCCAGCAGCCGTACAGACAGGATAACAGATACGCAGTATTTT
j_call: TRBJ2-2; clone_size: few; v_call: TRBV24-1; d_call: TRBD1; cdr3_aa: CATSDPGQGRTGELFF; cdr3_nt: TGTGCCACCAGTGACCCAGGACAGGGGAGGACCGGGGAGCTGTTTTTT
j_call: TRBJ2-1; clone_size: -; v_call: TRBV7-6; d_call: -; cdr3_aa: CASSLRPGLNEQFF; cdr3_nt: TGTGCCAGCAGCCTCCGGCCGGGGCTGAATGAGCAGTTCTTC
j_call: TRBJ2-7; clone_size: -; v_call: TRBV6-2/TRBV6-3; d_call: -; cdr3_aa: CASSYRGRGNVYEQYF; cdr3_nt: TGTGCCAGCAGTTACCGAGGGCGGGGTAATGTCTACGAGCAGTACTTC
j_call: TRBJ1-2; clone_size: few; v_call: TRBV15; d_call: -; cdr3_aa: CATSNQPNPQGYTF; cdr3_nt: TGTGCCACCAGCAACCAGCCCAACCCTCAAGGCTACACCTTC
j_call: TRBJ1-1; clone_size: -; v_call: TRBV30; d_call: TRBD1; cdr3_aa: CAWDRASAEAFF; cdr3_nt: TGTGCCTGGGACAGGGCTTCAGCTGAAGCTTTCTTT
j_call: TRBJ2-3; clone_size: medium-sized; v_call: TRBV20-1; d_call: TRBD2; cdr3_aa: CSASGLAGDATPTDTQYF; cdr3_nt: TGCAGTGCTAGCGGACTAGCGGGGGATGCTACCCCCACAGATACGCAGTATTTT
j_call: TRBJ1-1; clone_size: few; v_call: TRBV15; d_call: -; cdr3_aa: CATSRPETRGNTEAFF; cdr3_nt: TGTGCCACCAGCAGGCCCGAGACAAGGGGGAACACTGAAGCTTTCTTT
j_call: TRBJ2-3; clone_size: few; v_call: TRBV30; d_call: -; cdr3_aa: CAWKISGGVADTQYF; cdr3_nt: TGTGCCTGGAAGATCTCCGGGGGTGTCGCAGATACGCAGTATTTT
j_call: TRBJ1-2; clone_size: few; v_call: TRBV20-1; d_call: TRBD1; cdr3_aa: CSASGGTGIEWVHGYTF; cdr3_nt: TGCAGTGCTAGCGGAGGGACAGGGATTGAGTGGGTTCATGGCTACACCTTC
j_call: TRBJ2-7; clone_size: -; v_call: TRBV19; d_call: -; cdr3_aa: CASSSGQGGKGEYF; cdr3_nt: TGTGCCAGTAGTTCGGGGCAGGGCGGGAAGGGCGAGTACTTC
j_call: TRBJ2-4; clone_size: -; v_call: TRBV18; d_call: TRBD2; cdr3_aa: CASSPAKGRREDIQYF; cdr3_nt: TGTGCCAGCTCCCCGGCGAAAGGGCGGCGGGAGGACATTCAGTACTTC
j_call: TRBJ1-5; clone_size: -; v_call: TRBV20-1; d_call: -; cdr3_aa: CSARGESNQPQHF; cdr3_nt: TGCAGTGCTAGGGGGGAAAGCAATCAGCCCCAGCATTTT
j_call: TRBJ2-5; clone_size: few; v_call: TRBV7-2; d_call: -; cdr3_aa: CASSSIQETQYF; cdr3_nt: TGTGCCAGCAGCTCAATACAAGAGACCCAGTACTTC
j_call: TRBJ1-1; clone_size: few; v_call: TRBV10-3; d_call: TRBD1; cdr3_aa: CAISKQGTTEAFF; cdr3_nt: TGTGCCATCAGTAAACAGGGGACCACTGAAGCTTTCTTT
j_call: TRBJ2-3; clone_size: -; v_call: TRBV19; d_call: TRBD1; cdr3_aa: CASRTGDRNTDTQYF; cdr3_nt: TGTGCCAGTAGGACAGGGGACCGAAACACAGATACGCAGTATTTT
j_call: TRBJ2-1; clone_size: -; v_call: TRBV27; d_call: -; cdr3_aa: CASTHNPGLTSSGGEQFF; cdr3_nt: TGTGCCAGCACCCATAATCCGGGACTCACGTCATCTGGGGGTGAGCAGTTCTTC
j_call: TRBJ1-5; clone_size: once; v_call: TRBV28; d_call: -; cdr3_aa: CASNGGGGNNQPQHF; cdr3_nt: TGTGCCAGCAATGGAGGTGGCGGGAATAATCAGCCCCAGCATTTT
j_call: TRBJ1-3; clone_size: few; v_call: TRBV6-1; d_call: -; cdr3_aa: CASTTGTGGNTIYF; cdr3_nt: TGTGCCAGCACCACAGGGACGGGTGGAAACACCATATATTTT
j_call: TRBJ1-6; clone_size: -; v_call: TRBV28; d_call: -; cdr3_aa: CASSLFEGSPLHF; cdr3_nt: TGTGCCAGCAGTTTGTTCGAAGGGTCACCCCTCCACTTT
j_call: TRBJ1-2; clone_size: few; v_call: TRBV2; d_call: TRBD1; cdr3_aa: CASSRTGKTLNYGYTF; cdr3_nt: TGTGCCAGCAGCCGGACAGGGAAGACCTTAAACTATGGCTACACCTTC
j_call: TRBJ2-1; clone_size: -; v_call: TRBV12-3/TRBV12-4; d_call: -; cdr3_aa: CASSLGHNEQFF; cdr3_nt: TGTGCCAGCAGTTTAGGGCACAATGAGCAGTTCTTC
j_call: TRBJ1-1; clone_size: few; v_call: TRBV19; d_call: -; cdr3_aa: CATKNRVNTEAFF; cdr3_nt: TGTGCCACAAAGAACAGGGTCAACACTGAAGCTTTCTTT
j_call: TRBJ1-2; clone_size: few; v_call: TRBV19; d_call: TRBD1; cdr3_aa: CASSIPGQGVYGYTF; cdr3_nt: TGTGCCAGTAGTATCCCGGGACAGGGGGTCTATGGCTACACCTTC